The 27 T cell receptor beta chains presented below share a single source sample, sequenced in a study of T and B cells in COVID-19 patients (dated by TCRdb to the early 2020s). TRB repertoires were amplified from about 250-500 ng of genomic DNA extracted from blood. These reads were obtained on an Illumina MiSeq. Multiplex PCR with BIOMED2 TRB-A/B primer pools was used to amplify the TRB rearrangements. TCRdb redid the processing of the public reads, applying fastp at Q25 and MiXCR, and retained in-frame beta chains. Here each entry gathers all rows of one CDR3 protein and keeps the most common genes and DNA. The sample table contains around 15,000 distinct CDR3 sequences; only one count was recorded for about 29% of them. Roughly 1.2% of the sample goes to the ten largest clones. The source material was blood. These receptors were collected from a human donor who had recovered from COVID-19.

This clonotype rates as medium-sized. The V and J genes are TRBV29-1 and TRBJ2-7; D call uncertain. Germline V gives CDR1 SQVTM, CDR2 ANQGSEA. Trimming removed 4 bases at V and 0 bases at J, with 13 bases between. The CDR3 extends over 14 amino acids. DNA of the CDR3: TGCAGCGTTGGGGGTATTCCCAGCTCCTACGAGCAGTACTTC. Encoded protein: CSVGGIPSSYEQYF.

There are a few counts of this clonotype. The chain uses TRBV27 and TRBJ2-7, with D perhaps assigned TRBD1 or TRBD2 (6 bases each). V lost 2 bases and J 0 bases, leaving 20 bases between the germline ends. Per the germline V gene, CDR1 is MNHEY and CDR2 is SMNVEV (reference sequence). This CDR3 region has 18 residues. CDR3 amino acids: CASSLSRGLLPSSYEQYF. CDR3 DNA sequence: TGTGCCAGCAGTTTAAGCAGGGGACTGCTTCCGAGCTCCTACGAGCAGTACTTC.

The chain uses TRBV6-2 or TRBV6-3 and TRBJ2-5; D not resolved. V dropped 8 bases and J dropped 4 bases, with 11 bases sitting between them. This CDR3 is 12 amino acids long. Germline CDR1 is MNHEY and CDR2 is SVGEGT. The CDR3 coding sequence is TGTGCCAGCCGCTTCCCCCCAGAGACCCAGTACTTC. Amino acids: CASRFPPETQYF.

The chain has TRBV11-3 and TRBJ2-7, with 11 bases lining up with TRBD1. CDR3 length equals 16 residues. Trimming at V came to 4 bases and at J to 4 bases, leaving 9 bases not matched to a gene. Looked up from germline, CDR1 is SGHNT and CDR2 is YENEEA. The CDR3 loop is CASSYRAGTGGYEQYF. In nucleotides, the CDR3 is TGTGCCAGCAGCTACCGGGCCGGGACAGGGGGGTACGAGCAGTACTTC.

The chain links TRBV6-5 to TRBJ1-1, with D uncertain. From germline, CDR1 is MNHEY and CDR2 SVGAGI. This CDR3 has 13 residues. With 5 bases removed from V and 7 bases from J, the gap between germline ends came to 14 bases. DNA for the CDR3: TGTGCCAGCAGTGAAGAATGGAGGATTGAAGCTTTCTTT. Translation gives CASSEEWRIEAFF.

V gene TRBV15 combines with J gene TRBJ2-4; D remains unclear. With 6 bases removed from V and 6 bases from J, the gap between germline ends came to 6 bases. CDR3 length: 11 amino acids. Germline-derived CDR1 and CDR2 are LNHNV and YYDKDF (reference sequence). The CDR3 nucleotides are TGTGCCACCAGTTTCGGAAACATTCAGTACTTC. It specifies CATSFGNIQYF. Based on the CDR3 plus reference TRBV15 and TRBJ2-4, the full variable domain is DAMVIQNPRYQVTQFGKPVTLSCSQTLNHNVMYWYQQKSSQAPKLLFHYYDKDFNNEADTPDNFQSRRPNTSFCFLDIRSPGLGDTAMYLCATSFGNIQYFGAGTRLSVL.

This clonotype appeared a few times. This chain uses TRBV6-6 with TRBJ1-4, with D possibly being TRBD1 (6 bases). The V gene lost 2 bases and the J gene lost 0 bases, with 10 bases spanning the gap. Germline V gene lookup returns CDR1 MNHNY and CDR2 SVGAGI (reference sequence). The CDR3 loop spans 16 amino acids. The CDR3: CASSYPDSSTNEKLFF. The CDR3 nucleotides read TGTGCCAGCAGTTACCCGGACAGCTCAACTAATGAAAAACTGTTTTTT.

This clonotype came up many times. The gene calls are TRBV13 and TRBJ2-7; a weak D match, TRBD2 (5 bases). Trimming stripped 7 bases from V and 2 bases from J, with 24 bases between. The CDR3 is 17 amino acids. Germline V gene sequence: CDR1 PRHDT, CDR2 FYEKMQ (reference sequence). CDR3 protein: CASNVPLRTGKPYEQYF. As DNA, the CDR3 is TGTGCCAGCAACGTACCCCTGAGGACGGGGAAACCCTACGAGCAGTACTTC.

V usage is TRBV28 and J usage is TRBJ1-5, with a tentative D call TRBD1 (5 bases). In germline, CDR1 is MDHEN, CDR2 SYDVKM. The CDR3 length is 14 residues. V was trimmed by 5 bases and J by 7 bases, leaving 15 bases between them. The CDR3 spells CASSGGLVVQPQHF. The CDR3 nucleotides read TGTGCCAGCAGTGGGGGTTTGGTGGTCCAGCCCCAGCATTTT.

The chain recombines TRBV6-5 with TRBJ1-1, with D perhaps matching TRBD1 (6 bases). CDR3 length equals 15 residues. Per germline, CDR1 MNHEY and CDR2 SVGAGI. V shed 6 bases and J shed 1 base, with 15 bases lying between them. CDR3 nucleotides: TGTGCCAGCAGCCTAGGGGGAGGTCCGAACACTGAAGCTTTCTTT. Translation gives CASSLGGGPNTEAFF.

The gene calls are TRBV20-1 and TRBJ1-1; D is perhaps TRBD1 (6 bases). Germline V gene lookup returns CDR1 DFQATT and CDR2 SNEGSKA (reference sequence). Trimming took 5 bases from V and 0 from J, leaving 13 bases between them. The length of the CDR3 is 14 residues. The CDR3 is CSAGQSLLNTEAFF. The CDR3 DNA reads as TGCAGTGCTGGACAGAGCCTACTGAACACTGAAGCTTTCTTT.

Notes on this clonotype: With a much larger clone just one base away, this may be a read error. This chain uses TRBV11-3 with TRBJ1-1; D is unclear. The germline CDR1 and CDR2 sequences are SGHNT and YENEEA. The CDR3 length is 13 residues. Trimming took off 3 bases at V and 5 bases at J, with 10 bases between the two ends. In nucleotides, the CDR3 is TGTGCCAGCAGCTTTCGGCTGGGTACTGAAGCTTTCTTT. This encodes CASSFRLGTEAFF. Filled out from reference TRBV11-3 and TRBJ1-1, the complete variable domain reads EAGVVQSPRYKIIEKKQPVAFWCNPISGHNTLYWYLQNLGQGPELLIRYENEEAVDDSQLPKDRFSAERLKGVDSTLKIQPAELGDSAVYLCASSFRLGTEAFFGQGTRLTVV.

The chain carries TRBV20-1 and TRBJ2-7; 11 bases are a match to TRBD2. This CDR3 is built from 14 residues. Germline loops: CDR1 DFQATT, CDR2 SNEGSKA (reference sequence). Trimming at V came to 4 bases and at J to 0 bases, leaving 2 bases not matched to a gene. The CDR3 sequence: CSATGTSGSYEQYF. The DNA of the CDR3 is TGCAGTGCTACCGGGACTAGCGGCTCCTACGAGCAGTACTTC.

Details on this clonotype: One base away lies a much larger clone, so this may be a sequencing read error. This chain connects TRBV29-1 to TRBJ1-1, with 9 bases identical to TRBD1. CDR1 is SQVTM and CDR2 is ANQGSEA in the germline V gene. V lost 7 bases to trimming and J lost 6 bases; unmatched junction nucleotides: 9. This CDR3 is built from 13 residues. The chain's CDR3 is CSATKQGAAEAFF. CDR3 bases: TGCAGCGCGACAAAACAGGGGGCAGCTGAAGCTTTCTTT. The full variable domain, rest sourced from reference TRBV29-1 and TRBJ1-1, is SAVISQKPSRDICQRGTSLTIQCQVDSQVTMMFWYRQQPGQSLTLIATANQGSEATYESGFVIDKFPISRPNLTFSTLTVSNMSPEDSSIYLCSATKQGAAEAFFGQGTRLTVV.

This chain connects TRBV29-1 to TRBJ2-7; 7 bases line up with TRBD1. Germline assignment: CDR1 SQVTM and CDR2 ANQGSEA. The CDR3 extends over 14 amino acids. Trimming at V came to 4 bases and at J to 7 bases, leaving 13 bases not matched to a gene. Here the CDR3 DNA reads TGCAGCGTTGGAACCGGGACAGCCGCATCGGAGCAGTACTTC. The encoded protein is CSVGTGTAASEQYF.

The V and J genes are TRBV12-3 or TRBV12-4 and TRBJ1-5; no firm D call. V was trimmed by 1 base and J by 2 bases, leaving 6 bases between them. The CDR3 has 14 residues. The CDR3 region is CASSLGRRNQPQHF. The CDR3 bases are TGTGCCAGCAGTTTAGGTCGCCGCAATCAGCCCCAGCATTTT.

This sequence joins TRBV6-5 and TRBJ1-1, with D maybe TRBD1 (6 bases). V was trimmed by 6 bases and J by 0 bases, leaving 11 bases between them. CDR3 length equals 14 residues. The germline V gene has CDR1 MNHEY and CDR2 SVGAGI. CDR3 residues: CASSRGQLNTEAFF. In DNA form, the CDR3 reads TGTGCCAGCAGCCGCGGACAGCTGAACACTGAAGCTTTCTTT.

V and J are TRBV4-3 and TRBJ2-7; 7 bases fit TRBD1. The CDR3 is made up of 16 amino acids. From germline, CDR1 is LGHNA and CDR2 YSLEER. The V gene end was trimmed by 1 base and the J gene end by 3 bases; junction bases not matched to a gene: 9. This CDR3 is CASSQGQPGQNYEQYF. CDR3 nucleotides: TGCGCCAGCAGCCAAGGCCAGCCGGGACAGAACTACGAGCAGTACTTC.

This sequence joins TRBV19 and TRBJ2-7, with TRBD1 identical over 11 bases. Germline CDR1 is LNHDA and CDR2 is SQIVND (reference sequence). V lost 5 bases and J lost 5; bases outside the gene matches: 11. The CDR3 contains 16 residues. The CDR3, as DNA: TGTGCCAGTAGTGGACCGATGGACAGGGGGCTTGACGAGCAGTACTTC. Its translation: CASSGPMDRGLDEQYF.

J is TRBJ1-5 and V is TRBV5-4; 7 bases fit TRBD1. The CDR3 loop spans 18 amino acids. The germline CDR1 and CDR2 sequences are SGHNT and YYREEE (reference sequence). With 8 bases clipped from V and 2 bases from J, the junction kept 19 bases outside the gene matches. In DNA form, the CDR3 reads TGTGCCAGGACCCCCCCGGGCAGGGGGTTCGGCCGCAATCAGCCCCAGCATTTT. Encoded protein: CARTPPGRGFGRNQPQHF.

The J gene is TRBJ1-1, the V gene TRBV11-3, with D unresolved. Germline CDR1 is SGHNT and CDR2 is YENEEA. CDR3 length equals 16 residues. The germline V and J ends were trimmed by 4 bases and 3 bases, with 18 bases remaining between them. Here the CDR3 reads CASSSFGRDSDTEAFF. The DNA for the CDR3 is TGTGCCAGCAGCTCCTTTGGGCGAGACTCGGACACTGAAGCTTTCTTT. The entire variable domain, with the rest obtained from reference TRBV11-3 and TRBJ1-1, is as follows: EAGVVQSPRYKIIEKKQPVAFWCNPISGHNTLYWYLQNLGQGPELLIRYENEEAVDDSQLPKDRFSAERLKGVDSTLKIQPAELGDSAVYLCASSSFGRDSDTEAFFGQGTRLTVV.

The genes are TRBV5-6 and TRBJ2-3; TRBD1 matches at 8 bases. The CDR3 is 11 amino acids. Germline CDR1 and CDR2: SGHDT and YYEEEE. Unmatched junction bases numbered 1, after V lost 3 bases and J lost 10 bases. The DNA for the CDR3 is TGTGCCAGCAGCTCAGGGGGCGCGCAGTATTTT. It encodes CASSSGGAQYF.

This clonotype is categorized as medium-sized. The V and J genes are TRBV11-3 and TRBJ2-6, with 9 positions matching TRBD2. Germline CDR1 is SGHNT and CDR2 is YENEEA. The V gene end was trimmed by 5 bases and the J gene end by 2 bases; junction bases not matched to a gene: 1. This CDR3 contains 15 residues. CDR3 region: CASSSGGTGANVLTF. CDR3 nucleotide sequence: TGTGCCAGCAGCAGCGGGGGGACTGGGGCCAACGTCCTGACTTTC.

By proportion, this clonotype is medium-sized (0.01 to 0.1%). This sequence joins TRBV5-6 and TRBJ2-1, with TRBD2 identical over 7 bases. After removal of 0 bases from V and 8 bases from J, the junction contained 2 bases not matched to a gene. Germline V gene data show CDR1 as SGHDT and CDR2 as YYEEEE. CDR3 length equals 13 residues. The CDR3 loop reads CASSLVGRDEQFF. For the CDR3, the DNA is TGTGCCAGCAGCTTGGTAGGGAGGGATGAGCAGTTCTTC.

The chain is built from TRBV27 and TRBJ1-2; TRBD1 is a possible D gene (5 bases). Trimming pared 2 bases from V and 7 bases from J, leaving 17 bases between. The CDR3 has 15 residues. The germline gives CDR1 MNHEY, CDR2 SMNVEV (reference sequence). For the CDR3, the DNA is TGTGCCAGCAGTTTAGTGGCAGGGAACCTATCTGGCTACACCTTC. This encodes CASSLVAGNLSGYTF.

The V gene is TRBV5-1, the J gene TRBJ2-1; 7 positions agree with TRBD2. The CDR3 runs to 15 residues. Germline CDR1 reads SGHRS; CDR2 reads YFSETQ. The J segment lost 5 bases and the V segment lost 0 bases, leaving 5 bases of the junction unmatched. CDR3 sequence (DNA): TGCGCCAGCAGCTTGGAAAGCGGGACCCACAATGAGCAGTTCTTC. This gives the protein CASSLESGTHNEQFF.

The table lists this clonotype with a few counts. The CDR3 nucleotides read TGTGCCAGCAGTTTCCTAGCGGGGGGGCGGACCGGCACCCAGTACTTC. Translation: CASSFLAGGRTGTQYF. The genes are TRBV6-2 or TRBV6-3 and TRBJ2-5, with 12 bases lining up with TRBD2. The CDR3 is 16 amino acids. Germline CDR1 reads MNHEY; CDR2 reads SVGEGT. Trimming at V came to 4 bases and at J to 8 bases, leaving 11 bases not matched to a gene.